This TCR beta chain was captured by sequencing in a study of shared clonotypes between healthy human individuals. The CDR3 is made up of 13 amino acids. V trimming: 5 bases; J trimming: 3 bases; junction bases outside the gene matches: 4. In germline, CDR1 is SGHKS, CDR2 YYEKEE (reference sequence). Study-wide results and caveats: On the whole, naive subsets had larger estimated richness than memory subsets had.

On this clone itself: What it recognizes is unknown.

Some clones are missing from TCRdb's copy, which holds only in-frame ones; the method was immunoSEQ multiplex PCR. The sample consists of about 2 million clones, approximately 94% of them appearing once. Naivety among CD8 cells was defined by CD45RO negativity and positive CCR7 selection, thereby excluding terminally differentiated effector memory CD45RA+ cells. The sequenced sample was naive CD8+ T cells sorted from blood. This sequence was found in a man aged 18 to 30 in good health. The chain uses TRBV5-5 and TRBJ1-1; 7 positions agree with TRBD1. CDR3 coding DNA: TGTGCCAGCAGTGGGACAGAGTACACTGAAGCTTTCTTT. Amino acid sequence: CASSGTEYTEAFF.